Sequencing of this T cell receptor (beta chain) was carried out in a study of blood T cell repertoires in COVID-19. Across the whole study: COVID-19 samples from acute and convalescent phases originated in the United States, Italy and Spain.

As processed by the authors: Reference gene primer amplification yielded estimated nucleated cell counts. Generated by immunoSEQ multiplex PCR, the TCRdb table keeps only in-frame clones and is missing some. V, J and clone size are taken as reported in that table, and D and trimming were inferred from the DNA itself. The data show 40,000 to 50,000 clones, approximately 86% seen once. Adults between roughly 18 and 95 years of age took part from approximately 24 US areas. Grouping used clinical history reported by participants in a survey and questionnaire. Germline CDR1 is SEHNR and CDR2 is FQNEAQ (reference sequence). With 4 bases clipped from V and 4 bases from J, the junction kept 10 bases outside the gene matches. This CDR3 contains 15 residues.

The chain recombines TRBV7-9 with TRBJ2-7, with 7 positions matching TRBD1. Sequencing input: PBMCs or T cells enriched from blood (not recorded which). The sequence derives from a woman in her forties or fifties who had recovered from COVID-19. CDR3 coding DNA: TGTGCCAGCAGCTCGCGACAGGGTCTTGTGTACGAGCAGTACTTC. Translated, it gives CASSSRQGLVYEQYF.